These 6 T cell receptor beta chains originate from one sample sequenced in a study of cytomegalovirus exposure and HLA in healthy donors. The PCR had 60 Vbeta and 13 Jbeta primers. Libraries were prepared by immunoSEQ multiplex PCR; TCRdb keeps only in-frame clonotypes and omits some of them. The sample records about 190,000 clones, about four fifths being singletons. The material sequenced was PBMCs. Source of these receptors: a male donor in good health and CMV-seronegative.

The V and J genes are TRBV5-6 and TRBJ2-2; the match to TRBD2 covers 9 bases. This CDR3 is 17 amino acids long. Germline CDR1 is SGHDT and CDR2 is YYEEEE. V lost 6 bases to trimming and J lost 7 bases; unmatched junction nucleotides: 16. CDR3: CASIEQVVAGVGGELFF. As DNA, the CDR3 is TGTGCCAGCATCGAGCAGGTGGTAGCGGGAGTCGGCGGGGAGCTGTTTTTT.

The chain is built from TRBV11-1 and TRBJ2-1, with D maybe TRBD2 (6 bases). V lost 5 bases to trimming and J lost 1 base, with 18 bases between them. This CDR3 has 17 residues. Germline-derived CDR1 and CDR2 are SGHAT and FQDESV (reference sequence). The CDR3 loop is CASSQVLTGESYNEQFF. CDR3 nucleotides: TGTGCCAGCAGCCAGGTTTTGACGGGGGAATCCTACAATGAGCAGTTCTTC.

Only one count was recorded for this clone. The chain is built from TRBV2 and TRBJ2-5; possible D gene TRBD1, 5 bases. CDR3 length: 12 residues. CDR1 is SNHLY, CDR2 FYNNEI, per germline. V was cut by 7 bases and J by 2 bases, with 8 bases left in between. CDR3 amino acids: CASNGQQETQYF. The DNA for the CDR3 is TGTGCCAGCAACGGACAACAAGAGACCCAGTACTTC.

The chain is built from TRBV5-4 and TRBJ2-5; no definite D call. The V and J ends lost 2 bases and 0 bases respectively, with 8 bases between them. The germline CDR1 and CDR2 sequences are SGHNT and YYREEE (reference sequence). There are 14 residues in the CDR3. The CDR3 here is CASSLVPDQETQYF. CDR3 bases: TGTGCCAGCAGCTTAGTTCCGGACCAAGAGACCCAGTACTTC.

On this clone itself: Other nucleotide sequences in the sample specify the same CDR3. This chain links TRBV5-1 with TRBJ2-3, with TRBD2 identical over 9 bases. The CDR3 runs to 15 residues. The ends lost 0 bases at V and 1 base at J; junction bases unmatched: 0. Germline-derived CDR1 and CDR2 are SGHRS and YFSETQ. CDR3 sequence reads: CASSLGLAGTDTQYF. CDR3 in DNA: TGCGCCAGCAGCTTGGGACTAGCGGGCACAGATACGCAGTATTTT.

The gene calls are TRBV28 and TRBJ2-7, with 11 bases identical to TRBD2. V lost 5 bases to trimming and J lost 0 bases; unmatched junction nucleotides: 6. The CDR3 length is 16 residues. In germline, CDR1 is MDHEN, CDR2 SYDVKM. The CDR3 protein is CASSPIAGGSSYEQYF. The CDR3 DNA is TGTGCCAGCAGTCCTATAGCGGGGGGGAGCTCCTACGAGCAGTACTTC.